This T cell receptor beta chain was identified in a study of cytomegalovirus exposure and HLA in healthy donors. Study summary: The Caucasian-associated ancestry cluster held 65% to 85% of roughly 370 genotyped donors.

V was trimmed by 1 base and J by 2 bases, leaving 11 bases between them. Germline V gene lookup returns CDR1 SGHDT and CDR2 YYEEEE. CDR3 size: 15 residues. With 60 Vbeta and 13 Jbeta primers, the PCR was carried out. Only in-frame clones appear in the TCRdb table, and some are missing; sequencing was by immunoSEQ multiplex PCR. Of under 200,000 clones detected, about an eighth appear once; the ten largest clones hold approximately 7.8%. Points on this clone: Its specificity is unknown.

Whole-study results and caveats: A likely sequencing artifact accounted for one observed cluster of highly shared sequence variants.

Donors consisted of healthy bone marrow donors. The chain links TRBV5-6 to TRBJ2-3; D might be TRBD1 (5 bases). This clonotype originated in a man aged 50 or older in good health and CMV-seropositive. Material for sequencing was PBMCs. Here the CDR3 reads CASSLRYRTTDTQYF. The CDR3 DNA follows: TGTGCCAGCAGCTTGAGGTACAGGACCACAGATACGCAGTATTTT.